These 19 T cell receptor beta chains were sequenced from one sample in a study of shared clonotypes between healthy human individuals. Profiling relied on immunoSEQ multiplex PCR, and the TCRdb table lists in-frame clones only, not all of them. The data show some 700,000 clones, with roughly 87% seen just once and 30% to 40% held by the top ten. Source material: memory CD8+ T cells from PBMCs. Indicated subset: CD45RO+ cells pooled with CCR7-negative TemRA cells. Receptors were obtained from a man in his late teens or twenties in good health. Some clones in this sample may be carry-over from other donors' samples.

The chain joins TRBV7-2 to TRBJ2-7, with D possibly being TRBD1 (6 bases). The CDR3 consists of 17 residues. V dropped 5 bases and J dropped 1 base, with 21 bases sitting between them. Germline values: CDR1 SGHTA, CDR2 FQGNSA. The CDR3 DNA sequence: TGTGCCAGCAGCCCCCCATATGGCAGGGGCGATTCCTACGAGCAGTACTTC. Translating gives CASSPPYGRGDSYEQYF. The full variable domain, completed using reference TRBV7-2 and TRBJ2-7, is GAGVSQSPSNKVTEKGKDVELRCDPISGHTALYWYRQSLGQGLEFLIYFQGNSAPDKSGLPSDRFSAERTGGSVSTLTIQRTQQEDSAVYLCASSPPYGRGDSYEQYFGPGTRLTVT.

The chain uses TRBV7-9 and TRBJ1-2, with unresolved D. The germline V gene encodes CDR1 SEHNR and CDR2 FQNEAQ (reference sequence). V lost 3 bases and J 1 base, leaving 6 bases between the germline ends. This CDR3 is built from 13 residues. The CDR3 here is CASSFDFNYGYTF. The CDR3 DNA reads TGTGCCAGCAGCTTTGACTTTAACTATGGCTACACCTTC.

V gene TRBV28 combines with J gene TRBJ1-1, with TRBD1 as a possible D gene (5 bases). V lost 3 bases and J lost 8, with 10 bases in between. The CDR3 is made up of 12 amino acids. Germline CDR1 reads MDHEN; CDR2 reads SYDVKM. Here the CDR3 reads CASSLGEGEAFF. The CDR3 DNA reads TGTGCCAGCAGTTTGGGGGAGGGAGAAGCTTTCTTT.

V is TRBV2 and J is TRBJ2-1, with D uncertain. CDR1 and CDR2 from the germline V gene are SNHLY and FYNNEI. The CDR3 length is 16 residues. Trimming stripped 5 bases from V and 1 base from J, with 15 bases between. The CDR3 DNA reads as TGTGCCAGCAGTTACAATACCCAAAAGTCCTACAATGAGCAGTTCTTC. Protein: CASSYNTQKSYNEQFF.

The chain couples TRBV9 to TRBJ2-7; 8 bases agree with TRBD2. CDR1 SGDLS and CDR2 YYNGEE come from the germline V gene. The CDR3 loop spans 16 amino acids. Trimming took 3 bases from V and 4 from J; bases not matched to a gene: 12. Here the CDR3 DNA reads TGTGCCAGCAGCGGAGCCCCCGGGGGGGGAAGGTACGAGCAGTACTTC. It specifies CASSGAPGGGRYEQYF.

The chain has TRBV7-3 and TRBJ2-2; 9 nucleotides agree with TRBD1. Germline CDR1 is SGHTA and CDR2 is FQGTGA. V dropped 5 bases and J dropped 7; count of bases not matched to a gene: 23. This CDR3 spans 20 amino acids. CDR3 amino acids: CASSRHGAGTGIGYGGELFF. In DNA form, the CDR3 reads TGTGCCAGCAGCAGACACGGGGCCGGGACAGGGATTGGGTATGGCGGGGAGCTGTTTTTT.

This chain joins TRBV19 and TRBJ2-1, with 11 bases identical to TRBD2. The CDR3 loop spans 15 amino acids. Germline assignment: CDR1 LNHDA and CDR2 SQIVND (reference sequence). V gave up 0 bases and J gave up 9 bases; unmatched junction bases: 4. The CDR3 DNA is TGTGCCAGTAGTATAGATAGCGGGAGGGCCAGTGAGCAGTTCTTC. As protein: CASSIDSGRASEQFF.

The V call is TRBV7-8, the J call TRBJ1-5, with D hard to call. The V end lost 0 bases, the J end lost 2 bases, and 2 bases lay between the germline ends. CDR3 length: 13 residues. Germline V CDR1 and CDR2: SGHVS, FQNEAQ. The CDR3 is CASSLARNQPQHF. The CDR3 nucleotides read TGTGCCAGCAGCTTAGCGCGCAATCAGCCCCAGCATTTT. The entire variable domain, with the rest obtained from reference TRBV7-8 and TRBJ1-5, is as follows: GAGVSQSPRYKVAKRGQDVALRCDPISGHVSLFWYQQALGQGPEFLTYFQNEAQLDKSGLPSDRFFAERPEGSVSTLKIQRTQQEDSAVYLCASSLARNQPQHFGDGTRLSIL.

This chain links TRBV27 with TRBJ1-5; TRBD1 is a possible D gene (6 bases). Germline V gene sequence: CDR1 MNHEY, CDR2 SMNVEV (reference sequence). The V end was cut by 3 bases, the J end by 1 base, with 10 bases between. The CDR3 covers 15 residues. The CDR3 bases are TGTGCCAGCAGTTTCGGCAGGGGCAGCAATCAGCCCCAGCATTTT. Its protein product is CASSFGRGSNQPQHF.

The chain uses TRBV27 and TRBJ2-1, with a tentative D call TRBD1 (5 bases). The CDR3 totals 15 residues. The V end lost 3 bases, the J end lost 2 bases, and 11 bases lay between the germline ends. The germline gives CDR1 MNHEY, CDR2 SMNVEV (reference sequence). The CDR3 DNA reads TGTGCCAGCAGTTTTAGGGGCTACCCCTACAATGAGCAGTTCTTC. This sequence encodes CASSFRGYPYNEQFF.

This chain joins TRBV7-8 and TRBJ2-5; 9 bases are shared with TRBD1. CDR1 and CDR2 (germline): SGHVS, FQNEAQ. The V gene end was trimmed by 3 bases and the J gene end by 3 bases; junction bases not matched to a gene: 5. There are 15 residues in the CDR3. CDR3 DNA sequence: TGTGCCAGCAGCTTCCGGGACAGGGCTGAAGAGACCCAGTACTTC. It is translated as CASSFRDRAEETQYF. The full variable domain, in which reference TRBV7-8 and TRBJ2-5 provide the parts outside the CDR3, is GAGVSQSPRYKVAKRGQDVALRCDPISGHVSLFWYQQALGQGPEFLTYFQNEAQLDKSGLPSDRFFAERPEGSVSTLKIQRTQQEDSAVYLCASSFRDRAEETQYFGPGTRLLVL.

The chain is built from TRBV29-1 and TRBJ2-3, with 10 bases identical to TRBD2. Germline V lookup: CDR1 SQVTM, CDR2 ANQGSEA. The CDR3 extends over 15 amino acids. After removal of 7 bases from V and 0 bases from J, the junction contained 7 bases not matched to a gene. CDR3 region: CSARSGGVSTDTQYF. The CDR3 DNA follows: TGCAGCGCACGCAGCGGGGGGGTTAGCACAGATACGCAGTATTTT.

CDR3 amino acids: CASSWATGGFEQFF. The CDR3 nucleotides read TGTGCCAGCAGCTGGGCGACCGGGGGCTTTGAGCAGTTCTTC. The chain carries TRBV11-2 and TRBJ2-1; D is tentatively TRBD1 or TRBD2 (6 bases each). Germline values: CDR1 SGHAT, CDR2 FQNNGV. The CDR3 is made up of 14 amino acids. Deletions cut 4 bases from V and 9 bases from J, with 16 bases between.

This clone was counted between two and nine times. Other nucleotide sequences from this sample produce the same CDR3. V and J are TRBV9 and TRBJ1-1; D remains ambiguous. V lost 1 base and J 1 base, leaving 5 bases between the germline ends. The CDR3 has 13 amino acids. The germline gives CDR1 SGDLS, CDR2 YYNGEE. The chain's CDR3 is CASSVSGNTEAFF. The CDR3, as DNA: TGTGCCAGCAGCGTATCGGGGAACACTGAAGCTTTCTTT.

This clone was seen a single time. Distinct nucleotide sequences in the sample also encode this CDR3. The rearrangement joins TRBV27 to TRBJ2-7; no definite D call. The CDR3 has 13 amino acids. The ends were cut back, 3 bases at V and 0 bases at J, with 6 bases in the middle. In germline, CDR1 is MNHEY, CDR2 SMNVEV (reference sequence). As DNA, the CDR3 is TGTGCCAGCAGTTTCGGCCCCTCCTACGAGCAGTACTTC. This gives the protein CASSFGPSYEQYF.

The V call is TRBV6-1, the J call TRBJ2-7; D gene uncertain. This CDR3 is 13 amino acids long. V gave up 7 bases and J gave up 1 base, with 11 bases separating them. From germline, CDR1 is MNHNS and CDR2 SASEGT. Written as DNA, the CDR3 is TGTGCCAGCACGCTCGCCCCATCCTACGAGCAGTACTTC. Its protein is CASTLAPSYEQYF.

CDR3 in amino acids: CASSRDTSNTEAFF. The DNA of the CDR3 is TGTGCCAGCAGCCGGGACACTTCGAACACTGAAGCTTTCTTT. The V and J genes are TRBV9 and TRBJ1-1; the D gene is possibly TRBD1 (6 bases). Trimming removed 4 bases from V and 1 base from J, with 11 bases in between. This CDR3 is built from 14 residues. Germline V gene data show CDR1 as SGDLS and CDR2 as YYNGEE. The complete variable domain, with remaining parts taken from reference TRBV9 and TRBJ1-1, reads DSGVTQTPKHLITATGQRVTLRCSPRSGDLSVYWYQQSLDQGLQFLIQYYNGEERAKGNILERFSAQQFPDLHSELNLSSLELGDSALYFCASSRDTSNTEAFFGQGTRLTVV.

This rearrangement joins TRBV6-4 to TRBJ2-3; the D gene is possibly TRBD2 (5 bases). V was shortened by 0 bases and J by 6 bases, with 7 bases between the two germline ends. Looked up from germline, CDR1 is MRHNA and CDR2 is SNTAGT. This CDR3 comprises 13 residues. In nucleotides, the CDR3 is TGTGCCAGCAGTGACTCGGCTAGCGATACGCAGTATTTT. This encodes CASSDSASDTQYF.

This clone came up once. The chain links TRBV7-9 to TRBJ1-1, with 7 bases aligning to TRBD1. Germline loops: CDR1 SEHNR, CDR2 FQNEAQ (reference sequence). This CDR3 region has 15 residues. V was pared by 5 bases and J by 1 base, with 7 bases of the junction left unmatched. CDR3 sequence reads: CASSGRQGRNTEAFF. The DNA for the CDR3 is TGTGCCAGCAGCGGCAGACAGGGACGGAACACTGAAGCTTTCTTT.